This is a list of T cell receptor beta chains from one sample in a study of post-analysis software for immune sequencing data. One entry per CDR3 protein results from TCRdb running MiXCR on the PCR reads. Of 150,000 to 200,000 distinct CDR3 sequences listed, around 30% were seen once; the top ten hold around 1.5%. The sample comprised blood. These receptors were taken from a girl aged 10 to 17 with multiple sclerosis. Each CDR3 is given with its conserved first and last residue. A D gene is named only where the DNA matches it firmly. Clone sizes are given selectively: once, few, many, or a class where the clone is expanded.

>NA|many|12|TRBJ2-1|TRBV28
TGTGCCAGCAGTTTACGGGGAATTGAGCAGTTCTTC
CASSLRGIEQFF
>NA|few|13|TRBJ1-5|TRBV3-1
TGTGCCAGCAGCCAAGACAGGTATCAGCCCCAGCATTTT
CASSQDRYQPQHF
>TRBD1|NA|16|TRBJ1-6|TRBV20-1
TGCAGTGCTAGAGCCGGGACAGGGGTTTCTAATTCACCCCTCCACTTT
CSARAGTGVSNSPLHF
>TRBD2|medium-sized|14|TRBJ2-5|TRBV20-1
TGCAGTGCTAGTCCGGGAGGTTGGCAAGAGACCCAGTACTTC
CSASPGGWQETQYF
>TRBD2|many|13|TRBJ2-1|TRBV15
TGTGCCACCAGCAGAGAGGATGGCGGGAGGCGGTTCTTC
CATSREDGGRRFF
>NA|NA|15|TRBJ2-7|TRBV7-8
TGTGCCAGCAGCTTTTACGGCGGGATTAAATCCGAGCAGTACTTC
CASSFYGGIKSEQYF
>NA|NA|16|TRBJ1-5|TRBV7-6
TGTGCCAGCAGCTTAGACGCCGGGATATCTGGTCAGCCCCAGCATTTT
CASSLDAGISGQPQHF
>TRBD2|NA|14|TRBJ2-5|TRBV14
TGTGCCAGCAGCCAAGGGGAGGGATGGCAGACCCAGTACTTC
CASSQGEGWQTQYF
>NA|NA|15|TRBJ2-7|TRBV20-1
TGCAGTGCGTTGAAAGGGACTTCCCTCTCCTCCGAGCAGTACTTC
CSALKGTSLSSEQYF
>TRBD2|many|12|TRBJ2-7|TRBV29-1
TGCAGCGTGGGACTACCCGCCTACGAGCAGTACTTC
CSVGLPAYEQYF
>NA|NA|15|TRBJ2-7|TRBV20-1
TGCAGTGCTAGAGATCGCCCGTTGAGCTCCTACGAGCAGTACTTC
CSARDRPLSSYEQYF
>TRBD1|NA|14|TRBJ2-1|TRBV6-5
TGTGCCAGCAGTTCGGGACAGGGGTCCAATGAGCAGTTCTTC
CASSSGQGSNEQFF
>TRBD1|few|15|TRBJ1-5|TRBV9
TGTGCCAGCAGCCTGACCCCGACAGGGTTTCAGCCCCAGCATTTT
CASSLTPTGFQPQHF
>TRBD2|few|13|TRBJ2-1|TRBV5-1
TGCGCCAGCAGCTTTCTAGCGGGTAGCTCGCAGTTCTTC
CASSFLAGSSQFF
>NA|many|14|TRBJ1-5|TRBV5-5
TGTGCCAGCAGCTTTGGGGGTAGCAATCAGCCCCAGCATTTT
CASSFGGSNQPQHF
>NA|NA|14|TRBJ2-6|TRBV20-1
TGCAGTGCTGGGGGGGCAGGGTTTTTCAACGTCCTGACTTTC
CSAGGAGFFNVLTF
>TRBD1|many|13|TRBJ2-7|TRBV6-5
TGTGCCAGCAAGGGTCAGGGGGCGAGTGAGCAGTACTTC
CASKGQGASEQYF
>TRBD1|many|14|TRBJ1-2|TRBV12-3/TRBV12-4
TGTGCCAGCAGCACTGGGGACAGAATCGATTCCCACACCTTC
CASSTGDRIDSHTF
>NA|NA|16|TRBJ1-1|TRBV5-5
TGCGCCAGCAGCTTCTATGGTCCGGGACATCGCACTGAAGCTTTCTTT
CASSFYGPGHRTEAFF
>TRBD2|many|15|TRBJ2-7|TRBV9
TGTGCCAGCAGCGTAGAGACTAGCGGTACCTACGAGCAGTACTTC
CASSVETSGTYEQYF
>NA|many|12|TRBJ1-2|TRBV6-5
TGTGCCAGCAGCAGCAGTGTCTATGGCTACACCTTC
CASSSSVYGYTF
>TRBD1|NA|19|TRBJ2-5|TRBV24-1
TGTGCCACCAGTGATTGGGTTCGACAGGGGGCGCGGGCCCAAGAGACCCAGTACTTC
CATSDWVRQGARAQETQYF
>NA|NA|15|TRBJ2-1|TRBV28
TGTGCCAGCAGTGGACCAGTGGGAGTCGGGAATGAGCAGTTCTTC
CASSGPVGVGNEQFF
>TRBD1|once|13|TRBJ1-2|TRBV5-1
TGCGCCGGCAGCTTGGGACAGGATAATGGCTACACCTTC
CAGSLGQDNGYTF
>TRBD2|many|17|TRBJ2-3|TRBV12-3/TRBV12-4
TGTGCCAGCAGTTTTGGGACTAGCGGCCCTGGGTTAGATACGCAGTATTTT
CASSFGTSGPGLDTQYF
>TRBD2|NA|15|TRBJ2-1|TRBV6-2/TRBV6-3
TGTGCCAGCAGTCCATTTACTAGCGGGAGTAATGAGCAGTTCTTC
CASSPFTSGSNEQFF
>NA|many|14|TRBJ2-7|TRBV2
TGTGCCAGCAGTGAAAGGGGTTTATCCCGCGAGCAGTACTTC
CASSERGLSREQYF
>NA|once|13|TRBJ2-4|TRBV20-1
TGCAGTGCTAGAGATCTGGGTGGAAACATTCAGTACTTC
CSARDLGGNIQYF
>TRBD2|many|16|TRBJ2-1|TRBV5-1
TGCGCCAGCAGCTCGCTCAGCGGGGAGTCCTACAATGAGCAGTTCTTC
CASSSLSGESYNEQFF
>NA|many|15|TRBJ2-5|TRBV7-9
TGTGCCAGCAGCTTTGGTACGGGAAGGGGGAAGACCCAGTACTTC
CASSFGTGRGKTQYF
>TRBD2|few|18|TRBJ2-1|TRBV5-1
TGCGCCAGCAGCTTGGCCTATCTAGCGGGAGGGCACTACAATGAGCAGTTCTTC
CASSLAYLAGGHYNEQFF
>NA|few|17|TRBJ2-3|TRBV6-1
TGTGCCAGCAGACCCTCCGGACTTGGGTTTAGCACAGATACGCAGTATTTT
CASRPSGLGFSTDTQYF
>NA|NA|15|TRBJ1-1|TRBV28
TGTGCCAGCAGTTTAAAGCTGGGGCGCAGGGATGAAGCTTTCTTT
CASSLKLGRRDEAFF
>NA|many|13|TRBJ2-7|TRBV9
TGTGCCAGCAGCGTGGGGGGATTAGGCGAGCAGTACTTC
CASSVGGLGEQYF
>TRBD2|many|13|TRBJ2-7|TRBV5-1
TGCGCCAGCAGCTTGCCGGGAGGATACGAGCAGTACTTC
CASSLPGGYEQYF
>TRBD2|NA|18|TRBJ2-7|TRBV12-3/TRBV12-4
TGTGCCAGTAGTTCAGGACTAGCGGGAGGGCCCTCCTACAATGAGCAGTACTTC
CASSSGLAGGPSYNEQYF
>TRBD2|many|14|TRBJ2-7|TRBV5-1
TGCGCCAGCAGCTGGACTAGCGGTCTTTACGAGCAGTACTTC
CASSWTSGLYEQYF
>NA|few|16|TRBJ1-3|TRBV2
TGTGCCAGCAGTGAGGAAGGGACGGTCTCTGGAAACACCATATATTTT
CASSEEGTVSGNTIYF
>TRBD2|many|16|TRBJ2-5|TRBV15
TGTGCCACCAGCAGAGTATCGGGACTAGGGCAAGAGACCCAGTACTTC
CATSRVSGLGQETQYF
>TRBD2|many|14|TRBJ2-1|TRBV7-9
TGTGCCAGCGCCGGGACTAGTACGTACAATGAGCAGTTCTTC
CASAGTSTYNEQFF
>NA|NA|18|TRBJ2-5|TRBV3-1
TGTGCCAGCAGCCAACCAACAGCTCCCCGAATGGACCAAGAGACCCAGTACTTC
CASSQPTAPRMDQETQYF